The 31 T cell receptor beta chains in this list originate from one sample, sequenced in a study of T cell changes during pregnancy in multiple sclerosis. Libraries were prepared by immunoSEQ multiplex PCR; TCRdb keeps only in-frame clonotypes and omits some of them. The sample lists 75,000 to 95,000 clones, 93% occurring once. The sequenced sample was peripheral blood, obtained in the second trimester of pregnancy. These receptors came from a female donor with multiple sclerosis, enrolled in a pregnancy study.

This chain uses TRBV15 with TRBJ2-1, with 10 bases that match TRBD2. CDR1 LNHNV and CDR2 YYDKDF come from the germline V gene (reference sequence). The CDR3 contains 16 residues. With 1 base clipped from V and 6 bases from J, the junction kept 6 bases outside the gene matches. CDR3 DNA: TGTGCCACCAGCAGAGGAGGGACTAGCGATTCCAATGAGCAGTTCTTC. Amino acid sequence: CATSRGGTSDSNEQFF.

This rearrangement joins TRBV10-3 to TRBJ1-3; 11 bases match TRBD1. CDR1 and CDR2 from the germline V gene are ENHRY and SYGVKD. Trimming at V came to 4 bases and at J to 2 bases, leaving 4 bases not matched to a gene. The CDR3 extends over 16 amino acids. CDR3 coding DNA: TGTGCCATCAGTGCCTTGGACAGGGGGCCTGGAAACACCATATATTTT. Its translation is CAISALDRGPGNTIYF.

This clone has more than one count but fewer than ten. The junction differs from germline at one of its ends, possibly a read error. The V call is TRBV19, the J call TRBJ2-1, with 9 bases lining up with TRBD2. The CDR3 totals 17 residues. Germline values: CDR1 LNHDA, CDR2 SQIVND (reference sequence). CDR3 nucleotides: TGTGCCAGTAGTATAGATGCCGGGACTAGCTCCCACAATGAGCAGTTCTTC. Translating it yields CASSIDAGTSSHNEQFF.

This chain connects TRBV15 to TRBJ1-4; 9 bases fit TRBD1. Germline-derived CDR1 and CDR2 are LNHNV and YYDKDF (reference sequence). With 0 bases clipped from V and 5 bases from J, the junction kept 10 bases outside the gene matches. This CDR3 is 18 amino acids long. DNA of the CDR3: TGTGCCACCAGCAGAGAAATAATACTAACAGGGGGCAATGAAAAACTGTTTTTT. This gives the protein CATSREIILTGGNEKLFF.

The chain joins TRBV5-1 to TRBJ1-4, with TRBD1 as a possible D gene (5 bases). Trimming cost V 2 bases and J 11 bases, with 16 bases left between them. Germline lookup yields CDR1 SGHRS and CDR2 YFSETQ. The CDR3 sequence is 14 residues long. The CDR3 coding sequence is TGCGCCAGCAGCTTACGAGACCCGGCAGGGAAACTGTTTTTT. Encoded protein: CASSLRDPAGKLFF.

The chain has TRBV5-5 and TRBJ2-3, with a weak D call TRBD2 (6 bases). This CDR3 is built from 15 residues. Trimming left V 4 bases short and J 2 bases short, with 14 bases between. Germline loops: CDR1 SGHKS, CDR2 YYEKEE (reference sequence). This chain's CDR3 is CASSPGVTTTDTQYF. In DNA form, the CDR3 reads TGTGCCAGCAGCCCGGGGGTCACCACCACAGATACGCAGTATTTT.

The rearrangement uses TRBV25-1 and TRBJ2-1; 7 nucleotides line up with TRBD1. Germline-derived CDR1 and CDR2 are MGHDK and SYGVNS. The CDR3 length is 12 residues. J was trimmed by 6 bases and V by 7 bases; bases with no gene match: 3. CDR3 coding DNA: TGTGCCAGCATAGGGGGCCTCAATGAGCAGTTCTTC. Translating it yields CASIGGLNEQFF.

For the CDR3, the DNA is TGTGCCAGCAGTTTATCCCCAGGGGGCCATTACTACGAGCAGTACTTC. It is translated as CASSLSPGGHYYEQYF. The chain has TRBV27 and TRBJ2-7; 8 bases are shared with TRBD1. V lost 0 bases, J lost 3 bases, and 7 bases stayed unmatched. This CDR3 contains 16 residues. CDR1 is MNHEY and CDR2 is SMNVEV in the germline V gene (reference sequence).

The chain combines TRBV19 with TRBJ1-2; D is unresolved. Germline CDR1 is LNHDA and CDR2 is SQIVND (reference sequence). V lost 2 bases and J 0 bases, leaving 7 bases between the germline ends. This CDR3 is 14 amino acids long. In nucleotides, the CDR3 is TGTGCCAGTAGTATAAACAGATCTAACTATGGCTACACCTTC. Translated, it gives CASSINRSNYGYTF.

The chain has TRBV7-2 and TRBJ1-4, with D unclear. The CDR3 covers 17 residues. V was shortened by 3 bases and J by 3 bases, with 17 bases between the two germline ends. The germline CDR1 and CDR2 sequences are SGHTA and FQGNSA. CDR3 DNA sequence: TGTGCCAGCAGCTTGTTACCTCCGCGGTTTTCTAATGAAAAACTGTTTTTT. Translating it yields CASSLLPPRFSNEKLFF.

J is TRBJ1-1 and V is TRBV18, with D unresolved. Germline loops: CDR1 KGHSH, CDR2 LQKENI. The V end was cut by 1 base, the J end by 2 bases, with 14 bases between. The CDR3 loop spans 16 amino acids. CDR3 sequence reads: CASSPHSGVGNTEAFF. CDR3 nucleotides: TGTGCCAGCTCACCACATTCTGGAGTTGGTAACACTGAAGCTTTCTTT.

V gene TRBV14 combines with J gene TRBJ1-1; D remains ambiguous. CDR3 length: 14 amino acids. Germline V gives CDR1 SGHDN, CDR2 FVKESK. V lost 4 bases and J lost 2, with 11 bases in between. CDR3 bases: TGTGCCAGCAGCCGTTTATCGTATAACACTGAAGCTTTCTTT. Its translation is CASSRLSYNTEAFF. The whole variable domain, remainder taken from reference TRBV14 and TRBJ1-1, is EAGVTQFPSHSVIEKGQTVTLRCDPISGHDNLYWYRRVMGKEIKFLLHFVKESKQDESGMPNNRFLAERTGGTYSTLKVQPAELEDSGVYFCASSRLSYNTEAFFGQGTRLTVV.

As DNA, the CDR3 is TGTGCCAGCAGCTGGACGGACAGGAAATATGGCTACACCTTC. Its translation: CASSWTDRKYGYTF. J is TRBJ1-2 and V is TRBV5-4; 7 bases map to TRBD1. This CDR3 is 14 amino acids long. In germline, CDR1 is SGHNT, CDR2 YYREEE (reference sequence). J lost 5 bases, V lost 3 bases, and 7 bases had no gene match.

The chain is built from TRBV2 and TRBJ1-2, with a possible D match to TRBD1 (6 bases). Trimming took 7 bases from V and 2 from J, leaving 17 bases between them. Germline V CDR1 and CDR2: SNHLY, FYNNEI. The CDR3 contains 15 residues. The DNA for the CDR3 is TGTGCCAGCATCATCCGGGCTAGGGGGAACTATGGCTACACCTTC. Amino acid sequence: CASIIRARGNYGYTF.

The chain couples TRBV9 to TRBJ2-1; the match to TRBD1 covers 7 bases. Trimming at V came to 3 bases and at J to 0 bases, leaving 6 bases not matched to a gene. The CDR3 consists of 16 residues. The germline CDR1 and CDR2 sequences are SGDLS and YYNGEE. The CDR3 DNA sequence: TGTGCCAGCAGCGCAAGACAGGGAAGCTCCTACAATGAGCAGTTCTTC. Residues: CASSARQGSSYNEQFF.

V usage is TRBV5-6 and J usage is TRBJ1-5; no clear D gene. The germline gives CDR1 SGHDT, CDR2 YYEEEE. The V end lost 4 bases, the J end lost 6 bases, and 14 bases lay between the germline ends. The CDR3 is 14 residues long. For the CDR3, the DNA is TGTGCCAGCAGCCGGAGGGTGGGAGGTCAGCCCCAGCATTTT. Translation gives CASSRRVGGQPQHF.

This chain uses TRBV7-2 with TRBJ2-7; 9 bases map to TRBD2. The CDR3 is 14 residues long. J gave up 9 bases and V 4 bases, and 10 bases lay outside the gene matches. Per germline, CDR1 SGHTA and CDR2 FQGNSA. The chain's CDR3 is CASSSASSGVRQYF. The CDR3 DNA follows: TGTGCCAGCAGCTCGGCCTCTAGCGGGGTACGGCAGTACTTC.

The chain links TRBV7-2 to TRBJ2-7; tentatively, D is TRBD2 (6 bases). Trimming removed 5 bases from V and 4 bases from J, with 18 bases in between. Germline-derived CDR1 and CDR2 are SGHTA and FQGNSA. The CDR3 has 15 residues. Written as DNA, the CDR3 is TGTGCCAGCAGCCAAGAGGGACTTGGGCGGTACGAGCAGTACTTC. It encodes CASSQEGLGRYEQYF.

The V call is TRBV6-1, the J call TRBJ2-7; D is ambiguous. The V gene lost 6 bases and the J gene lost 3 bases, with 12 bases spanning the gap. The CDR3 spans 13 residues. Germline loops: CDR1 MNHNS, CDR2 SASEGT. The CDR3 coding sequence is TGTGCCAGCAGGGCTCAGGCCCACTACGAGCAGTACTTC. Protein sequence: CASRAQAHYEQYF.

The genes are TRBV5-4 and TRBJ1-2, with 11 bases fitting TRBD1. The CDR3 covers 14 residues. In germline, CDR1 is SGHNT, CDR2 YYREEE (reference sequence). V gave up 3 bases and J gave up 8 bases; unmatched junction bases: 6. The chain's CDR3 is CASSWGQGERGYTF. Written as DNA, the CDR3 is TGTGCCAGCAGCTGGGGACAGGGGGAGCGGGGCTACACCTTC.

CDR3 sequence: CASSQDLAVLNSPLHF. CDR3 coding DNA: TGTGCCAGCAGCCAAGATCTAGCGGTCCTCAATTCACCCCTCCACTTT. The chain has TRBV4-2 and TRBJ1-6; D gene uncertain. Trimming removed 0 bases from V and 7 bases from J, with 13 bases in between. Per germline, CDR1 LGHNA and CDR2 YNFKEQ. The CDR3 extends over 16 amino acids.

The chain employs TRBV6-5 and TRBJ1-6, with D perhaps matching TRBD1 (5 bases). This CDR3 contains 14 residues. Germline-derived CDR1 and CDR2 are MNHEY and SVGAGI. V was cut by 6 bases and J by 7 bases, with 13 bases left in between. In DNA, the CDR3 is TGTGCCAGCAGGCTAACAGGCAGCAATTCACCCCTCCACTTT. Amino acids: CASRLTGSNSPLHF.

The J gene is TRBJ2-1, the V gene TRBV11-2; TRBD2 matches 12 bases. The V gene end was trimmed by 5 bases and the J gene end by 3 bases; junction bases not matched to a gene: 5. CDR1 is SGHAT and CDR2 is FQNNGV in the germline V gene. CDR3 size: 16 residues. The CDR3 spells CASSRGLAGYYNEQFF. CDR3 nucleotide sequence: TGTGCCAGCAGCCGCGGACTAGCGGGATACTACAATGAGCAGTTCTTC.

The chain employs TRBV23-1 and TRBJ2-1, with 8 bases fitting TRBD1. TRBV23-1 is classed as an ORF, of uncertain function. Trimming cost V 8 bases and J 6 bases; bases outside gene matches: 9. This CDR3 spans 14 amino acids. This chain's CDR3 is CASGNRGIGNEQFF. CDR3 bases: TGCGCCAGCGGGAACAGGGGGATAGGCAATGAGCAGTTCTTC.

This clone appeared a single time. V usage is TRBV7-2 and J usage is TRBJ2-7; D gene unclear. The CDR3 has 14 residues. V was trimmed by 1 base and J by 0 bases, leaving 7 bases between them. The V gene's germline CDR1 is SGHTA and CDR2 FQGNSA. CDR3 loop: CASSLVPNSYEQYF. Here the CDR3 DNA reads TGTGCCAGCAGCTTAGTCCCCAACTCCTACGAGCAGTACTTC.

The chain links TRBV2 to TRBJ2-3; D might be TRBD2 (5 bases). V was trimmed by 6 bases and J by 2 bases, leaving 15 bases between them. In germline, CDR1 is SNHLY, CDR2 FYNNEI. This CDR3 has 15 amino acids. Here the CDR3 reads CASRATGINTDTQYF. DNA of the CDR3: TGTGCCAGCAGAGCCACCGGGATTAACACAGATACGCAGTATTTT.

This chain uses TRBV10-3 with TRBJ2-1, with 11 bases aligning to TRBD2. J lost 5 bases, V lost 3 bases, and 9 bases had no gene match. The CDR3 loop spans 17 amino acids. Germline values: CDR1 ENHRY, CDR2 SYGVKD. The CDR3 DNA is TGTGCCATCAGTGATCTGACCGGGACTAGCGGTCACAATGAGCAGTTCTTC. This sequence encodes CAISDLTGTSGHNEQFF.

This clone turned up a few times. In nucleotides, the CDR3 is TGTGCCAGCACCCAAATTCAGGGGTATAGCACCATATATTTT. Amino acids: CASTQIQGYSTIYF. The V and J genes are TRBV11-2 and TRBJ1-3; D may be TRBD1 (6 bases). V shed 7 bases and J shed 9 bases, with 19 bases lying between them. This CDR3 has 14 amino acids. Germline V lookup: CDR1 SGHAT, CDR2 FQNNGV.

The V call is TRBV7-9, the J call TRBJ2-5; D not certain. CDR3 size: 11 residues. Germline V gene sequence: CDR1 SEHNR, CDR2 FQNEAQ (reference sequence). Trimming stripped 5 bases from V and 7 bases from J, with 8 bases between. CDR3 in DNA: TGTGCCAGCAGCCGCCCAGGGACCCAGTACTTC. Protein product: CASSRPGTQYF.

The chain links TRBV19 to TRBJ1-5, with TRBD1 as a possible D gene (5 bases). The CDR3 runs to 17 residues. Between the trimmed V and J ends, which lost 6 bases and 0 bases, there was a span of 18 bases. Looked up from germline, CDR1 is LNHDA and CDR2 is SQIVND (reference sequence). The CDR3 bases are TGTGCCAGTAGCAATAGGGCGACAGAGATTAGCAATCAGCCCCAGCATTTT. Translated, it gives CASSNRATEISNQPQHF.

The CDR3 DNA follows: TGCGCCAGCACCGTTTTGGACAGCGTCTCTGGAAACACCATATATTTT. It translates to CASTVLDSVSGNTIYF. The chain uses TRBV10-2 and TRBJ1-3; weak D call: TRBD1 (6 bases). Trimming removed 7 bases from V and 0 bases from J, with 16 bases in between. From germline, CDR1 is WSHSY and CDR2 SAAADI. CDR3 length: 16 amino acids.